This TCR beta chain comes out of a study of vaccination and CD4 T cells after COVID-19 (dated by TCRdb to the early 2020s). General notes on the study: Convalescent patients had a positive SARS-CoV-2 result on nasal swab PCR, and of these patients, about ten had mild disease and one had severe disease. In the convalescent cohort there were six males and four females, among whom were two Hispanic individuals, seven Caucasians, two Asians and one multiracial person. Participants got two doses of the Pfizer-BioNTech BNT162b2 vaccine (n=8) or two doses of the Moderna mRNA-1273 vaccine (n=2). Post-COVID blood samples from convalescent patients were collected a median of around 110 days after diagnosis, with a range of 35 to 161 days. Post-vaccine blood samples were collected a median of approximately 77 days after the second vaccine dose, ranging from 14 to 241 days. For a few convalescent patients, samples were collected at an early post-vaccination timepoint (day 14) as well as at a late post-vaccination timepoint (days 161 to 241). For stimulating the cultures, overlapping spike peptide pools were used, derived from SARS-CoV-2 as well as from the common cold coronaviruses HCoV-NL63, HCoV-OC43 and HCoV-229E. Control cultures used a CEFX viral epitope pool as positive control, an HIV-1 Nef peptide pool as negative control, or no peptide. In around nine COVID-19 convalescent patients and a few infection-naive healthy vaccine recipients, the spike-specific CD4+ TCR repertoire before mRNA vaccination was compared with the repertoire after mRNA vaccination. General study outcomes and caveats: Of the vaccine-specific clones found in convalescent patients, nearly all (304 of 307) were mono-reactive for SARS-CoV-2 spike instead of being cross-reactive with common cold coronaviruses. Among convalescent patients, a median roughly 90% of the SARS-CoV-2-reactive clones seen after vaccination appeared only after vaccination, which suggests priming specific to the vaccine. Although the median number of SARS-CoV-2-reactive clonotypes went up from 20 to 25 after infection to some 37 after vaccination, the increase was not significant. The number of convalescent patients in the study was relatively small, and the study did not examine early timepoints following natural infection.

Clipping removes 7 bases from V and 6 bases from J, with 14 as the unmatched junction base count. CDR1 is given as LNHDA and CDR2 as SQIVND, both from the germline V gene (reference sequence). CDR3 length: 16 amino acids, cysteine to phenylalanine. The retained sequence is limited to the CDR3, 48 bases, with the frame set at the first base. What the time point label conveys for this sample: late sampling 161 to 241 days after vaccination in a few convalescent patients. In the paper's terms, the treatment or condition label means: roughly 11-day PBMC culture with coronavirus spike peptide pools or control peptides (ViraFEST assay). To expand antigen-specific T cells with peptide pools and then pick out the expanded clonotypes through TCR sequencing, the study relied on the ViraFEST assay. The positive SARS-CoV-2 PCR tests of the convalescent patients were dated from March to December 2020, before the Alpha, Beta and Delta variants emerged in the United States. Each well held under 2.5 million PBMCs cultured in IMDM containing roughly 5% human AB serum and approximately 9.8 IU/ml IL-2, with roughly 10 ug/ml peptide pools added. On days 3 and 7, half of the culture medium was replaced with fresh IL-2-containing medium. After approximately 11 days of culture, CD4+ T cells were isolated by negative selection with the EasySep CD4+ T cell isolation kit. Ficoll-Paque Plus gradient centrifugation was used to isolate PBMCs from whole blood, and the isolated PBMCs were then either used fresh or cryopreserved at -140C. In general, triplicate wells were set up for every culture condition.

With respect to this clonotype: Its antigen is unknown. Nothing much larger sits one base from this clone, and base qualities are not available.

Library construction relied on PCR. DNA from cultured CD4+ T cells was subjected to TCR sequencing with the Oncomine TCR Beta short-read assay at the Johns Hopkins FTIC core. The QIAamp micro DNA kit was used to extract genomic DNA from the cultured CD4+ T cells. Oncomine TCR Beta libraries from cultured CD4+ T cells were pooled with unique dual indexes and sequenced on an Illumina iSeq 100. Under the source paper's analysis protocol: Non-productive sequences were filtered out, and CDR3s that did not start with C, did not end with F or W, or were shorter than 7 amino acids were discarded. The MANAFEST web application was used to identify antigen-specific clonotypes by comparing peptide-stimulated wells against reference wells and other culture wells. Positive clones required FDR below 0.05, an odds ratio above 5, and productive frequency above 0.1% in at least two of three replicate wells. Clonotypes that were significantly expanded in both SARS-CoV-2 spike wells and at least one common cold coronavirus spike condition were defined as cross-reactive. Levenshtein distances (stringdist) and unrooted phylogenetic trees (ape) in R version 3.6.1 were used to assess CDR3 homology. The raw public data were reprocessed by TCRdb itself: fastp quality trimming at Q25, MiXCR clonotype calling, in-frame beta chains only. Entries are consolidated by CDR3 protein sequence, retaining the most common genes and DNA. V and J calls and clone size were set by TCRdb, not the authors. The sample records about 26,000 distinct CDR3 sequences, around two fifths of which are singletons. The ten biggest clones cover approximately 5.3% of the sample.

The receptor chain draws on TRBV19 and TRBJ1-5; TRBD1 lines up with 8 middle nucleotides. This TCR came from a human donor who had recovered from COVID-19. The sample here was CD4+ T cells from blood, cultured in vitro, taken about 7 months after SARS-CoV-2 vaccination. The encoded CDR3 is CASTNTRTGSIQPQHF. The DNA sequence is given as TGTGCCAGTACCAATACTCGGACAGGGAGTATTCAGCCCCAGCATTTT. Where the CDR3 stops, the reference TRBV19 and TRBJ1-5 genes take over; the full variable domain is DGGITQSPKYLFRKEGQNVTLSCEQNLNHDAMYWYRQDPGQGLRLIYYSQIVNDFQKGDIAEGYSVSREKKESFPLTVTSAQKNPTAFYLCASTNTRTGSIQPQHFGDGTRLSIL.